This is a list of T cell receptor beta chains from one sample in a study of T cell responses to AZD1222 COVID-19 vaccine. Sequenced by immunoSEQ multiplex PCR; TCRdb stores in-frame clones only, minus some. The table lists about 110,000 clones, approximately 89% of them singletons. Sequencing used peripheral blood, obtained on day 0 of MenACWY control vaccination. The receptors shown here come from an adult in good health. The CDR3 runs from the conserved cysteine through the conserved F or W. Only some rows state a clone size, as once, few, many or a class for expanded clones.

TRBV11-2	NA	CASSLAPPYEQYF
TRBV6-5	few	CASSYGLANEQFF
TRBV7-3	NA	CASSLNQNYEQYF
TRBV6-5	NA	CASRFLDRENIQYF
TRBV10-2	once	CASRLRPTYEQYF
TRBV9	NA	CASSVASGVLETQYF
TRBV2	NA	CASSDEIRAKAEAFF
TRBV9	NA	CASSARLAAIGEQYF
TRBV19	NA	CASSSLSTGNTIYF
TRBV7-2	NA	CASSTYTGQFF
TRBV18	NA	CASSPYGRGDYGYTF
TRBV3-1/TRBV3-2	few	CASSLRRDTYEQYF
TRBV19	NA	CASSGRPHRLLFF
TRBV25-1	once	CASSPPIGRGNTDTQYF
TRBV6-5	NA	CASSYSRKDTEAFF
TRBV5-1	NA	CASSLDGDSPLHF
TRBV9	NA	CASSPRDRVDEQYF
TRBV5-6	NA	CASSLGRVAGELFF
TRBV10-3	NA	CAISESGAMGGKLFF
TRBV3-1/TRBV3-2	NA	CASSTRQFLLSLSGNTIYF
TRBV18	once	CASSPWGNEEKLFF
TRBV6-5	NA	CATLVRESLTEAFF
TRBV12-5	NA	CASLLSSGANVLTF
TRBV11-2	NA	CASSPSGTGYNEQFF
TRBV12-3/TRBV12-4	NA	CASTPPTGNEAFF
TRBV1	NA	CTSSHKVSGYGYTF
TRBV6-5	NA	CASRPDINYMGYTF
TRBV10-3	NA	CAISTLQGNEQFF
TRBV4-2	few	CASSQDPEDGSSGNTIYF
TRBV28	NA	CASSSLTGGNQPQHF
TRBV2	once	CASNRLGTPWHTQYF
TRBV3-1/TRBV3-2	few	CASSQVRASGGSTDTQYF
TRBV6-5	once	CATQTPGANVLTF
TRBV6-5	NA	CASSLLLGGTEAFF
TRBV4-1	NA	CASSHRLRQELNPTPEAFF
TRBV9	NA	CASSVGVWNTEAFF
TRBV7-2	once	CASTQDMTSGGPQHF
TRBV5-1	NA	CASSFPGGADEQYF
TRBV4-1	NA	CASSQVDMGFADTQYF
TRBV3-1/TRBV3-2	few	CASRQSESDTEAFF
TRBV7-3	few	CASSLLGGAYNEQFF
TRBV10-3	NA	CAISQGLAEETQYF
TRBV19	NA	CASTLLQGVSNQPQHF
TRBV6-6	NA	CASTLHWGPTSYEQYF
TRBV27	NA	CASSLASGGPEQFF
TRBV7-9	NA	CASSGTGWELYNEQFF
TRBV7-2	NA	CASSLRPTVTPSAGYTF
TRBV6-4	NA	CASSGGAGNSPLHF
TRBV6-5	NA	CASSSSIQQGNTIYF
TRBV27	NA	CASSYSLTGREAFF
TRBV5-4	NA	CASSFARGGNTEAFF
TRBV5-6	once	CASSGQGAGNTEAFF
TRBV27	once	CASTGAGSYNSPLHF
TRBV6-1	NA	CATRRRAGNTIYF
TRBV11-2	NA	CASSPQGRVPYNEQFF
TRBV15	NA	CATSRAGVQPQHF
TRBV12-2	NA	CASRLLTESDQPQHF
TRBV6-5	NA	CASSFTGSNYGYTF
TRBV2	NA	CASSGQGTNEKLFF